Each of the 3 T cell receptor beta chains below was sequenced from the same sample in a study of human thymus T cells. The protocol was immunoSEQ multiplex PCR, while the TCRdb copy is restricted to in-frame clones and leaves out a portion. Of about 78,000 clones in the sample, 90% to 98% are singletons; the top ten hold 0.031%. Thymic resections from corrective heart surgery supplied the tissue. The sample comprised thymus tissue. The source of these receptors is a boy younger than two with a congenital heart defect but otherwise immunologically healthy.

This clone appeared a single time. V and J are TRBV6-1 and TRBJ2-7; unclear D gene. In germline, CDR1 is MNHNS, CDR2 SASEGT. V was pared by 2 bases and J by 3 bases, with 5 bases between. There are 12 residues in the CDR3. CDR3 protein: CASSEHCYEQYF. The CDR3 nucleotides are TGTGCCAGCAGTGAACACTGCTACGAGCAGTACTTC.

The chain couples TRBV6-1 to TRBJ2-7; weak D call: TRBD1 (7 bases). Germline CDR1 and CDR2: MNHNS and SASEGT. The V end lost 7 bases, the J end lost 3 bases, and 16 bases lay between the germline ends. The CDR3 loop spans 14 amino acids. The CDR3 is CASIKAGQHYEQYF. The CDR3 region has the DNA TGTGCCAGCATTAAGGCGGGACAGCACTACGAGCAGTACTTC.

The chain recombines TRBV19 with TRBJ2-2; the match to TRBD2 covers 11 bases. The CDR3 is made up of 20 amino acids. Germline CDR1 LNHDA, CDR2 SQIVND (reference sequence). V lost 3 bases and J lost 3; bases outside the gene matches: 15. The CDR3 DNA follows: TGTGCCAGTAGTATGCGCTTGACTAGCGGGAAAGTGTTCGACACCGGGGAGCTGTTTTTT. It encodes CASSMRLTSGKVFDTGELFF.